The 19 T cell receptor beta chains below all came from one sample that was sequenced in a study of T cells in Graves' hyperthyroidism and ophthalmopathy. Amplified regions were TCR beta CDR3 sequences from RNA transcripts. Researchers ran a first-round RT-PCR on the TCR CDR3 using the HTBI primer set. TCRdb used MiXCR to reprocess the multiplex PCR reads, holding one entry per CDR3 protein. The sample includes hundreds of thousands of distinct CDR3 sequences, about 14% of them seen just once. Sample: blood. Receptors were obtained from a woman aged 40 to 50 with Graves' ophthalmopathy.

This clonotype has a count of ten or more. The CDR3 spells CAWTSGSSGANVLTF. CDR3 in DNA: TGTGCCTGGACTAGCGGGAGCTCTGGGGCCAACGTCCTGACTTTC. J is TRBJ2-6 and V is TRBV30, with 10 bases fitting TRBD2. The CDR3 sequence is 15 residues long. Unmatched junction bases numbered 0, after V lost 4 bases and J lost 0 bases. The germline V gene encodes CDR1 GTSNPN and CDR2 SVGIG (reference sequence).

Ten or more counts support this clonotype. V is TRBV6-5 and J is TRBJ1-2; TRBD1 matches at 7 bases. The V gene end was trimmed by 2 bases and the J gene end by 3 bases; junction bases not matched to a gene: 6. The CDR3 totals 15 residues. The germline gives CDR1 MNHEY, CDR2 SVGAGI. The chain's CDR3 is CASSYGGGTDYGYTF. In nucleotides, the CDR3 is TGTGCCAGCAGTTACGGAGGGGGCACCGACTATGGCTACACCTTC.

This clonotype came up many times. The genes are TRBV18 and TRBJ2-7; 9 bases are a match to TRBD1. Germline lookup yields CDR1 KGHSH and CDR2 LQKENI. With V trimmed by 6 bases and J by 6 bases, 9 bases remained unmatched. The CDR3 is made up of 14 amino acids. The CDR3 reads CASSVGQGSLEQYF. Here the CDR3 DNA reads TGTGCCAGCTCGGTGGGACAGGGAAGTCTCGAGCAGTACTTC.

The chain uses TRBV28 and TRBJ1-3; TRBD1 might be the D (6 bases). V was cut by 7 bases and J by 4 bases, with 17 bases left in between. The CDR3 has 15 residues. Germline values: CDR1 MDHEN, CDR2 SYDVKM. The CDR3 nucleotides read TGTGCCAGCATCCCAATACCAGGGGTGGGAAACACCATATATTTT. Protein product: CASIPIPGVGNTIYF.

This clonotype was picked up many times. The V gene is TRBV11-1, the J gene TRBJ2-7; 9 positions match TRBD1. Per the germline V gene, CDR1 is SGHAT and CDR2 is FQDESV (reference sequence). The trim removed 5 bases at V and 7 bases at J, leaving 6 bases unmatched. The CDR3 is made up of 13 amino acids. The CDR3 is CASSGDRAGEQYF. In nucleotides, the CDR3 is TGTGCCAGCAGCGGGGACAGGGCTGGGGAGCAGTACTTC.

The chain carries TRBV6-2 or TRBV6-3 and TRBJ1-1; no definite D call. CDR3 length equals 11 residues. The V end was cut by 2 bases, the J end by 12 bases, with 10 bases between. CDR1 is MNHEY, CDR2 SVGEGT, per germline. The CDR3 region is CASSYRRWTFF. The CDR3 DNA reads TGTGCCAGCAGTTACAGGAGGTGGACTTTCTTT.

This clonotype showed up many times. The CDR3 is CSAIGGTGWYEQYF. The CDR3 nucleotides read TGCAGTGCTATTGGCGGGACAGGGTGGTACGAGCAGTACTTC. The chain is built from TRBV20-1 and TRBJ2-7; 9 nucleotides agree with TRBD1. Germline-derived CDR1 and CDR2 are DFQATT and SNEGSKA (reference sequence). This CDR3 is built from 14 residues. Trimming removed 4 bases from V and 4 bases from J; junction bases left unmatched: 8.

This clonotype was seen more than once but under ten times. The chain couples TRBV20-1 to TRBJ2-7; D not certain. Per the germline V gene, CDR1 is DFQATT and CDR2 is SNEGSKA (reference sequence). Trimming shortened V by 5 bases and J by 6 bases, and 11 bases separated the two germline ends. The CDR3 has 11 amino acids. CDR3 sequence reads: CSAHPFTEQYF. CDR3 nucleotides: TGCAGTGCTCACCCATTTACCGAGCAGTACTTC.

This clonotype was seen at least ten times. This chain links TRBV2 with TRBJ2-5; D gene ambiguous. Germline loops: CDR1 SNHLY, CDR2 FYNNEI. The length of the CDR3 is 11 residues. V shed 10 bases and J shed 1 base, with 7 bases lying between them. CDR3 DNA sequence: TGTGCCAACAACTTCCAAGAGACCCAGTACTTC. Its protein product is CANNFQETQYF.

A few counts support this clonotype. The chain has TRBV5-1 and TRBJ2-7; a weak D match, TRBD2 (5 bases). Germline V lookup: CDR1 SGHRS, CDR2 YFSETQ. V lost 2 bases and J lost 4, with 16 bases in between. CDR3 length: 15 amino acids. CDR3: CASSFTGYGLYEQYF. Here the CDR3 DNA reads TGCGCCAGCAGCTTTACGGGATACGGGCTGTACGAGCAGTACTTC.

This clonotype was seen repeatedly, ten times or more. This sequence joins TRBV6-1 and TRBJ2-7, with 10 bases identical to TRBD1. Germline CDR1 MNHNS, CDR2 SASEGT. The CDR3 consists of 14 residues. J lost 5 bases, V lost 6 bases, and 7 bases had no gene match. CDR3: CASSDDRGLNEQYF. Written as DNA, the CDR3 is TGTGCCAGCAGCGATGACAGGGGGCTCAACGAGCAGTACTTC.

This clonotype was counted ten times or more. The genes are TRBV7-2 and TRBJ1-1; TRBD1 matches 9 bases. Germline V lookup: CDR1 SGHTA, CDR2 FQGNSA. There are 16 residues in the CDR3. The V and J ends lost 4 bases and 4 bases, in that order; junction bases with no gene match: 10. This chain's CDR3 is CASSSAYGTGLTEAFF. DNA for the CDR3: TGTGCCAGCAGCTCAGCCTACGGGACAGGGCTCACTGAAGCTTTCTTT.

This clonotype was seen ten or more times. The chain employs TRBV27 and TRBJ2-7, with 10 bases fitting TRBD2. The CDR3 loop spans 14 amino acids. Germline V gene sequence: CDR1 MNHEY, CDR2 SMNVEV (reference sequence). V dropped 6 bases and J dropped 6; count of bases not matched to a gene: 8. DNA for the CDR3: TGTGCCAGCAGGACCGGGACTAGCGCGGCCGAGCAGTACTTC. Translation: CASRTGTSAAEQYF.

This clonotype showed up just a few times. The chain carries TRBV28 and TRBJ2-3; 7 bases fit TRBD2. Germline V gene data show CDR1 as MDHEN and CDR2 as SYDVKM. V shed 1 base and J 3 bases; nucleotides not matched to a gene: 7. The length of the CDR3 is 16 residues. Here the CDR3 DNA reads TGTGCCAGCAGTTTATATCTGGGCGGGAGTACAGATACGCAGTATTTT. Translating gives CASSLYLGGSTDTQYF.

This rearrangement joins TRBV24-1 to TRBJ2-2; D is unclear. Germline values: CDR1 KGHDR, CDR2 SFDVKD. This CDR3 comprises 13 residues. With 6 bases removed from V and 1 base from J, the gap between germline ends came to 5 bases. The CDR3, as DNA: TGTGCCACCAGTTACGAGAACACCGGGGAGCTGTTTTTT. This encodes CATSYENTGELFF.

The gene calls are TRBV25-1 and TRBJ2-5, with D maybe TRBD1 (7 bases). Trimming took off 9 bases at V and 4 bases at J, with 24 bases between the two ends. Germline lookup yields CDR1 MGHDK and CDR2 SYGVNS. This CDR3 comprises 16 residues. DNA for the CDR3: TGTGCCAGTAGACCTACAGGGGAGCGGGCGGGAGAGACCCAGTACTTC. It is translated as CASRPTGERAGETQYF.

This clonotype was counted many times. This chain uses TRBV2 with TRBJ2-5; the D is unclear. The V end was cut by 6 bases, the J end by 5 bases, with 7 bases between. Germline values: CDR1 SNHLY, CDR2 FYNNEI. The CDR3 is 11 residues long. CDR3 residues: CASSGEETQYF. Written as DNA, the CDR3 is TGTGCCAGCAGCGGAGAGGAGACCCAGTACTTC.

This clonotype was counted at least ten times. The rearrangement joins TRBV7-2 to TRBJ1-1; unclear D gene. Trimming cost V 2 bases and J 4 bases, with 11 bases left between them. Germline V gene data show CDR1 as SGHTA and CDR2 as FQGNSA. This CDR3 has 14 residues. The CDR3 DNA follows: TGTGCCAGCAGCTTATTTCGCCAGTCCACTGAAGCTTTCTTT. Residues: CASSLFRQSTEAFF.

The J gene is TRBJ1-1, the V gene TRBV4-1, with 7 bases that match TRBD1. Germline trimming cut 3 bases from V and 0 bases from J; bases unmatched to any gene: 4. The CDR3 contains 15 residues. The germline gives CDR1 MGHRA, CDR2 YSYEKL. CDR3 nucleotides: TGCGCCAGCAGCCAGGGACAGCCTATGAACACTGAAGCTTTCTTT. Translation: CASSQGQPMNTEAFF.